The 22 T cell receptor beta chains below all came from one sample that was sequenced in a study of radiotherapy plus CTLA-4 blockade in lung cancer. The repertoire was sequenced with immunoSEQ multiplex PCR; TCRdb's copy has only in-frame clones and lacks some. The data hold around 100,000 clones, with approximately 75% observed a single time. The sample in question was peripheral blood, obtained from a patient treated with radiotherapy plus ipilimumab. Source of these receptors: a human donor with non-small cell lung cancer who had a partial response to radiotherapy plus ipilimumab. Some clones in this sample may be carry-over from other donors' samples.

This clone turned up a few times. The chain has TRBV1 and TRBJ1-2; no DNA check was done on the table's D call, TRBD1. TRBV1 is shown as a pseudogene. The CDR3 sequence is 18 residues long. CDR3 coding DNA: TGCACCAGCAGCCGAATTATCCGGACAGGGGGCGAAGACTATGGCTACACCTTC. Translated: CTSSRIIRTGGEDYGYTF.

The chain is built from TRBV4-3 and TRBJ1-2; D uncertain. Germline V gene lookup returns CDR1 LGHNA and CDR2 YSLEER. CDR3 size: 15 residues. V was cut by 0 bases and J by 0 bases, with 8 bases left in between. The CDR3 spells CASSQEAGPNYGYTF. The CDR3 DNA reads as TGCGCCAGCAGCCAAGAGGCAGGCCCTAACTATGGCTACACCTTC.

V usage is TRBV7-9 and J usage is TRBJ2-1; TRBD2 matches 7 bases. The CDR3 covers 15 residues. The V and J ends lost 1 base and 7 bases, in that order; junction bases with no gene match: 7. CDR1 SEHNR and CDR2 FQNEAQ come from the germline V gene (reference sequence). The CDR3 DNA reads TGTGCCAGCAGCTTAGACGGGGGGAAGGGTAATGAGCAGTTCTTC. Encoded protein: CASSLDGGKGNEQFF.

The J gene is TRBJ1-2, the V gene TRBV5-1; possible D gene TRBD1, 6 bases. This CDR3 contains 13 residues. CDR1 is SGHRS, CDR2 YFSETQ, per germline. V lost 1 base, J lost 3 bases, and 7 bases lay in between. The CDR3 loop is CASSLKGDYGYTF. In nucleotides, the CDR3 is TGCGCCAGCAGCTTGAAGGGGGACTATGGCTACACCTTC.

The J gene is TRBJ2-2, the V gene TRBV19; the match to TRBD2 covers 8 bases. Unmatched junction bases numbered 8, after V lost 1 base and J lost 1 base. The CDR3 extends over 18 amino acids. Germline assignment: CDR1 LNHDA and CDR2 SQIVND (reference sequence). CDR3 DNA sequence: TGTGCCAGTAGTATAGTTAGCTTAGCGGGGCAGAACACCGGGGAGCTGTTTTTT. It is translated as CASSIVSLAGQNTGELFF.

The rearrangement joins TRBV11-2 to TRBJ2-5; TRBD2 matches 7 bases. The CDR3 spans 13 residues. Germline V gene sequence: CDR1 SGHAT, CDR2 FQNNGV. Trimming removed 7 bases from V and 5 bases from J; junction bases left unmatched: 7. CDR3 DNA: TGTGCCAGCACCCTATCGCGGGGGGAGACCCAGTACTTC. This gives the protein CASTLSRGETQYF.

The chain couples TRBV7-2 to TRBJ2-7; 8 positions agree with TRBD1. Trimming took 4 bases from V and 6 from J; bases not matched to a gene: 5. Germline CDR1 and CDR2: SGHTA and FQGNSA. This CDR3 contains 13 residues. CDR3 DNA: TGTGCCAGCAGCTCGACCACAGGGGGCGAGCAGTACTTC. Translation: CASSSTTGGEQYF.

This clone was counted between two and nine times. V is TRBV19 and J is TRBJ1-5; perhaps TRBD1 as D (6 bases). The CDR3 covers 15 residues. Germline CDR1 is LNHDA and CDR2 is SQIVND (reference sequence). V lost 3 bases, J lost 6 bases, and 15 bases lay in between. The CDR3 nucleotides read TGTGCCAGTAGTATGATGGACAGTTTTCGTCAGCCCCAGCATTTT. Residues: CASSMMDSFRQPQHF.

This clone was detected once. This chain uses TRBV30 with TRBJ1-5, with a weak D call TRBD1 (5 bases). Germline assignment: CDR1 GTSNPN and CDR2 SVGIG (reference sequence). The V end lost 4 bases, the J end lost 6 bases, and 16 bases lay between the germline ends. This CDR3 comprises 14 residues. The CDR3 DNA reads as TGTGCCTGGAAAGGTCAGGGTCTTTTTCAGCCCCAGCATTTT. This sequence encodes CAWKGQGLFQPQHF.

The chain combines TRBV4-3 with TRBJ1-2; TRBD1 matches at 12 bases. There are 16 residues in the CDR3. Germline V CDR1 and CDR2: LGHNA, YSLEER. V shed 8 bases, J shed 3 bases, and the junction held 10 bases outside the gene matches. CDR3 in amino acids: CASQRDRGPTYYGYTF. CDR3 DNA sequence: TGCGCCAGCCAGAGGGACAGGGGGCCCACCTACTATGGCTACACCTTC.

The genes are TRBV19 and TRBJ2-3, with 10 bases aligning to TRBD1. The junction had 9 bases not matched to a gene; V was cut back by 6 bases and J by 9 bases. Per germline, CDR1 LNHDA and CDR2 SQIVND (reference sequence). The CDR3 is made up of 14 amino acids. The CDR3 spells CASSRDRGSDTQYF. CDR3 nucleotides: TGTGCCAGTAGCAGGGACAGGGGAAGTGACACGCAGTATTTT.

CDR3 in DNA: TGTGCCAGCAGTTACTCACAGGGAGCTGAGCAGTTCTTC. This translates into CASSYSQGAEQFF. The V gene is TRBV6-5, the J gene TRBJ2-1; a weak D match, TRBD1 (6 bases). Trimming took off 0 bases at V and 9 bases at J, with 9 bases between the two ends. Per germline, CDR1 MNHEY and CDR2 SVGAGI. The CDR3 covers 13 residues.

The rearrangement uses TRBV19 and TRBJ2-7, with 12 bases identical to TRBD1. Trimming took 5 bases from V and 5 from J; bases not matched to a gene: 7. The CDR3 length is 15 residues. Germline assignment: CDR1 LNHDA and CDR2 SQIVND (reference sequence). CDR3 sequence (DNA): TGTGCCAGTAGTGTGAACCGGGACAGGGGGCACGAGCAGTACTTC. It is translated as CASSVNRDRGHEQYF.

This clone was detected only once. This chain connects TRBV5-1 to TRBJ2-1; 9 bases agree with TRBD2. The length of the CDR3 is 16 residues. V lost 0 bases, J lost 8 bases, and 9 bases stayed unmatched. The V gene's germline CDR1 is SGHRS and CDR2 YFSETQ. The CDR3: CASSLALAGSGDEQFF. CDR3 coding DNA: TGCGCCAGCAGCTTGGCCCTAGCGGGATCTGGCGATGAGCAGTTCTTC.

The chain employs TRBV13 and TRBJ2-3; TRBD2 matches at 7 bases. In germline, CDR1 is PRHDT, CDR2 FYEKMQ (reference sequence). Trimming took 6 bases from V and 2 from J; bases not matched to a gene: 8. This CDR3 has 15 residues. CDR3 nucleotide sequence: TGTGCCAGCAGACTAAGCGGGGACTACACAGATACGCAGTATTTT. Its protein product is CASRLSGDYTDTQYF.

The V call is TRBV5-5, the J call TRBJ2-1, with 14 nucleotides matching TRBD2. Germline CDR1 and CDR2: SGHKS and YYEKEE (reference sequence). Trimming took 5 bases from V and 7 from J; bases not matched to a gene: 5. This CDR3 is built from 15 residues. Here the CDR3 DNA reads TGTGCCAGCAGTCCCGGGACTAGCGGGAGTAATGAGCAGTTCTTC. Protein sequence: CASSPGTSGSNEQFF. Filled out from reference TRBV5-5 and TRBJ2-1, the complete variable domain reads DAGVTQSPTHLIKTRGQQVTLRCSPISGHKSVSWYQQVLGQGPQFIFQYYEKEERGRGNFPDRFSARQFPNYSSELNVNALLLGDSALYLCASSPGTSGSNEQFFGPGTRLTVL.

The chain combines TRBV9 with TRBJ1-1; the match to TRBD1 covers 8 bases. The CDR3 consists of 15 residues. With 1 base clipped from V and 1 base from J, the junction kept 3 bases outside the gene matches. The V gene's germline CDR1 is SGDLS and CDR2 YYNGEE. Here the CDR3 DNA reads TGTGCCAGCAGCGTACAGGGGGCAAAGAACACTGAAGCTTTCTTT. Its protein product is CASSVQGAKNTEAFF.

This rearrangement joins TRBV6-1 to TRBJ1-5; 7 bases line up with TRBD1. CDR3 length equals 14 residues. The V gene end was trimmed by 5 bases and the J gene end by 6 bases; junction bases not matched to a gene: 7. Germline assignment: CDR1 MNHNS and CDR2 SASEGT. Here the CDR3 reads CASSFRQGTQPQHF. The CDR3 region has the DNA TGTGCCAGCAGTTTCCGACAGGGTACTCAGCCCCAGCATTTT.

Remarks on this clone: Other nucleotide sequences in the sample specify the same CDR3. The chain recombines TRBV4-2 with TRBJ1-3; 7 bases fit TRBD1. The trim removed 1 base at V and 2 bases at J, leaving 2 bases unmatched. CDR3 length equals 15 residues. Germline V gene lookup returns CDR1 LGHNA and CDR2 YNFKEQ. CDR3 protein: CASSQVTGAGNTIYF. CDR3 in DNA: TGTGCCAGCAGCCAAGTTACAGGGGCTGGAAACACCATATATTTT.

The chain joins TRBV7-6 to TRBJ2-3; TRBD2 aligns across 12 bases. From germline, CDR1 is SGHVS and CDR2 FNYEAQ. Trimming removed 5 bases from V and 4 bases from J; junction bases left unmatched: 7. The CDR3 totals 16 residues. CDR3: CASSLGLAGTADTQYF. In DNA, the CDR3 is TGTGCCAGCAGCCTCGGACTAGCGGGGACCGCAGATACGCAGTATTTT.

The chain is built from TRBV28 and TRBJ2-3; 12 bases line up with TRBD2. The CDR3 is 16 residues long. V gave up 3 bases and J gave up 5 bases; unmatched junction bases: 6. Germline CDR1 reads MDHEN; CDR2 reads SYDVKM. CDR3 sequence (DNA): TGTGCCAGCAGTTTGTCTAGCGGGAGGGGTAAAGATACGCAGTATTTT. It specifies CASSLSSGRGKDTQYF.

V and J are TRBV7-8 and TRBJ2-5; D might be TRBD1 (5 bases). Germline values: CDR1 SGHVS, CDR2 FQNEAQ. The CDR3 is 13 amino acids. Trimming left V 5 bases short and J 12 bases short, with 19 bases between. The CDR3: CASSPTDRPDEYF. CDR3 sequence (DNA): TGTGCCAGCAGCCCAACCGACAGACCCGACGAGTACTTC. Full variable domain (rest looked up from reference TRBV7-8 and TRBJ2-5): GAGVSQSPRYKVAKRGQDVALRCDPISGHVSLFWYQQALGQGPEFLTYFQNEAQLDKSGLPSDRFFAERPEGSVSTLKIQRTQQEDSAVYLCASSPTDRPDEYFGPGTRLLVL.